This entry lists 26 T cell receptor beta chains sequenced from one sample in a study of blood T cell repertoires in COVID-19. Assay used: immunoSEQ multiplex PCR; TCRdb lists only in-frame clones, some missing. This sample yields around 250,000 clones, of which about four fifths are seen a single time; less than 3.5% belongs to the top ten. The sample was peripheral blood. Every receptor here comes from a woman between 18 and 29 years old with acute or convalescent COVID-19.

This rearrangement joins TRBV6-4 to TRBJ2-3; 7 bases are shared with TRBD2. CDR3 length: 14 residues. V was clipped by 3 bases and J by 1 base; unmatched bases: 1. Per germline, CDR1 MRHNA and CDR2 SNTAGT. The CDR3 region has the DNA TGTGCCAGCAGTGAAACTAGCGGCACAGATACGCAGTATTTT. Translating gives CASSETSGTDTQYF.

This chain uses TRBV6-5 with TRBJ2-5; D perhaps matches TRBD1 (5 bases). The length of the CDR3 is 15 residues. V gave up 0 bases and J gave up 5 bases, with 13 bases separating them. Germline V lookup: CDR1 MNHEY, CDR2 SVGAGI. CDR3 coding DNA: TGTGCCAGCAGTTACTCGGGGCCAGCCCTTGAGACCCAGTACTTC. Amino acids: CASSYSGPALETQYF.

The V gene is TRBV29-1, the J gene TRBJ2-7; D is uncertain. From germline, CDR1 is SQVTM and CDR2 ANQGSEA. CDR3 length: 12 residues. Deletions cut 1 base from V and 3 bases from J, with 7 bases between. CDR3 DNA: TGCAGCGTTGAAGGTTCCGGCTACGAGCAGTACTTC. It is translated as CSVEGSGYEQYF.

This clone ranks as medium-sized. The chain uses TRBV28 and TRBJ2-7; the match to TRBD2 covers 9 bases. Germline trimming cut 2 bases from V and 2 bases from J; bases unmatched to any gene: 7. CDR1 MDHEN and CDR2 SYDVKM come from the germline V gene. The CDR3 spans 16 residues. CDR3 loop: CASSLQPGLAPYEQYF. DNA for the CDR3: TGTGCCAGCAGTTTACAGCCGGGACTAGCTCCCTACGAGCAGTACTTC.

The chain joins TRBV24-1 to TRBJ2-1; TRBD1 matches 7 bases. Germline V gene lookup returns CDR1 KGHDR and CDR2 SFDVKD. V was pared by 4 bases and J by 15 bases, with 8 bases of the junction left unmatched. The length of the CDR3 is 12 residues. The CDR3 reads CATSDPTGIRFF. DNA of the CDR3: TGTGCCACCAGTGACCCGACAGGGATCCGGTTCTTC.

The table lists this clone with a count of one. The rearrangement links TRBV6-1 to TRBJ2-5; 8 bases map to TRBD2. The CDR3 sequence is 16 residues long. V lost 4 bases to trimming and J lost 3 bases; unmatched junction nucleotides: 10. The germline V gene has CDR1 MNHNS and CDR2 SASEGT. CDR3 region: CASSVTGRALKETQYF. CDR3 coding DNA: TGTGCCAGCAGTGTAACCGGGAGGGCACTTAAAGAGACCCAGTACTTC.

This clone was detected a few times. J is TRBJ2-7 and V is TRBV7-9, with a weak D call TRBD1 (6 bases). This CDR3 has 14 amino acids. Germline CDR1 SEHNR, CDR2 FQNEAQ (reference sequence). CDR3 sequence (DNA): TGTGCGAGTAAGGGGGAGCAGGGTATGAACGAGCAGTACTTC. It is translated as CASKGEQGMNEQYF.

The CDR3 reads CASSPSHTTYEQYF. The CDR3 DNA is TGTGCCAGCAGCCCCTCACACACGACCTACGAGCAGTACTTC. This rearrangement joins TRBV11-3 to TRBJ2-7; D is ambiguous. Trimming removed 5 bases from V and 2 bases from J, with 13 bases in between. The CDR3 is 14 residues long. The germline V gene has CDR1 SGHNT and CDR2 YENEEA.

This rearrangement joins TRBV20-1 to TRBJ2-2, with D perhaps matching TRBD2 (6 bases). Germline assignment: CDR1 DFQATT and CDR2 SNEGSKA (reference sequence). Between the trimmed V and J ends, which lost 3 bases and 5 bases, there was a span of 13 bases. The CDR3 loop spans 14 amino acids. The CDR3 reads CSASDGRLTGELFF. CDR3 nucleotide sequence: TGCAGTGCTAGTGACGGGAGATTGACCGGGGAGCTGTTTTTT.

The chain links TRBV21-1 to TRBJ2-7; the table assigns TRBD1, which was not confirmed against the DNA. TRBV21-1 is classified as a pseudogene. The CDR3 length is 12 residues. The CDR3 region is CASSKEGDEQYF. The CDR3 nucleotides read TGTGCCAGCAGCAAAGAAGGGGACGAGCAGTACTTC.

A single count supports this clone. The rearrangement uses TRBV18 and TRBJ1-2; perhaps TRBD1 as D (6 bases). In germline, CDR1 is KGHSH, CDR2 LQKENI. The CDR3 is 14 amino acids. Trimming cost V 2 bases and J 4 bases, with 11 bases left between them. The DNA for the CDR3 is TGTGCCAGCTCACCAGGGGGGGGCGGCTATGGCTACACCTTC. As protein: CASSPGGGGYGYTF. Using reference TRBV18 and TRBJ1-2 for the parts outside the CDR3, the full variable domain is NAGVMQNPRHLVRRRGQEARLRCSPMKGHSHVYWYRQLPEEGLKFMVYLQKENIIDESGMPKERFSAEFPKEGPSILRIQQVVRGDSAAYFCASSPGGGGYGYTFGSGTRLTVV.

This clone was picked up one time. The chain uses TRBV6-6 and TRBJ1-6; 7 bases align to TRBD1. CDR3 size: 16 residues. V trimming: 1 base; J trimming: 6 bases; junction bases outside the gene matches: 6. Germline CDR1 reads MNHNY; CDR2 reads SVGAGI (reference sequence). CDR3 loop: CASSYLGQETNSPLHF. The DNA for the CDR3 is TGTGCCAGCAGTTACTTAGGACAGGAGACTAATTCACCCCTCCACTTT.

V is TRBV6-6 and J is TRBJ2-1, with 7 nucleotides matching TRBD2. CDR3 length: 15 residues. Germline V CDR1 and CDR2: MNHNY, SVGAGI (reference sequence). V lost 0 bases, J lost 7 bases, and 6 bases stayed unmatched. CDR3 DNA sequence: TGTGCCAGCAGTTACTCCTGGGAGGGACGGAATGAGCAGTTCTTC. Its protein product is CASSYSWEGRNEQFF.

This chain uses TRBV28 with TRBJ1-5, with TRBD1 as a possible D gene (6 bases). V was trimmed by 3 bases and J by 4 bases, leaving 10 bases between them. The CDR3 loop spans 14 amino acids. Germline V gene lookup returns CDR1 MDHEN and CDR2 SYDVKM. The CDR3 loop reads CASSFTGTNQPQHF. The CDR3 DNA follows: TGTGCCAGCAGTTTCACAGGGACGAATCAGCCCCAGCATTTT. Full variable domain (outside the CDR3, taken from reference TRBV28 and TRBJ1-5): DVKVTQSSRYLVKRTGEKVFLECVQDMDHENMFWYRQDPGLGLRLIYFSYDVKMKEKGDIPEGYSVSREKKERFSLILESASTNQTSMYLCASSFTGTNQPQHFGDGTRLSIL.

The chain is built from TRBV27 and TRBJ2-7; D not certain. The CDR3 loop spans 14 amino acids. Trimming stripped 2 bases from V and 4 bases from J, with 12 bases between. Germline CDR1 reads MNHEY; CDR2 reads SMNVEV (reference sequence). The CDR3 coding sequence is TGTGCCAGCAGTTTACGTCTCCCACAGTACGAGCAGTACTTC. Translated: CASSLRLPQYEQYF.

This CDR3 reads CASSPRLAGGSKGGEQFF. The CDR3 coding sequence is TGTGCCAGCAGCCCCAGACTAGCGGGAGGCTCAAAGGGGGGTGAGCAGTTCTTC. The chain employs TRBV7-6 and TRBJ2-1; 13 bases fit TRBD2. V trimming: 5 bases; J trimming: 9 bases; junction bases outside the gene matches: 16. CDR3 length: 18 residues. CDR1 is SGHVS and CDR2 is FNYEAQ in the germline V gene.

This clone has a count of ten or more. The chain is built from TRBV4-3 and TRBJ2-1; TRBD1 matches at 8 bases. This CDR3 comprises 17 residues. Germline V CDR1 and CDR2: LGHNA, YSLEER. CDR3 region: CAIRRQGASIYRDEQFF. The CDR3 DNA follows: TGCGCTATCAGACGCCAGGGGGCTTCTATTTATCGCGATGAGCAGTTCTTC.

The V call is TRBV5-1, the J call TRBJ2-4; D gene unclear. CDR1 is SGHRS and CDR2 is YFSETQ in the germline V gene. With 2 bases removed from V and 1 base from J, the gap between germline ends came to 10 bases. CDR3 size: 15 residues. This CDR3 is CASSFRGVAKNIQYF. The CDR3, as DNA: TGCGCCAGCAGCTTCAGAGGAGTGGCCAAAAACATTCAGTACTTC.

The chain links TRBV19 to TRBJ1-6, with 8 bases identical to TRBD1. From germline, CDR1 is LNHDA and CDR2 SQIVND (reference sequence). V trimming: 5 bases; J trimming: 9 bases; junction bases outside the gene matches: 12. This CDR3 region has 16 residues. The DNA of the CDR3 is TGTGCCAGTAGTCCTGGACAGGGCGCCCGTATTTCACCCCTCCACTTT. Translated, it gives CASSPGQGARISPLHF.

The chain links TRBV5-1 to TRBJ1-1; TRBD1 matches at 9 bases. Germline V gene lookup returns CDR1 SGHRS and CDR2 YFSETQ. Unmatched junction bases numbered 15, after V lost 0 bases and J lost 6 bases. The CDR3 consists of 18 residues. Here the CDR3 DNA reads TGCGCCAGCAGCTTGGTTCCTGGGACAGGGACCTCCGGGGCTGAAGCTTTCTTT. Amino acid sequence: CASSLVPGTGTSGAEAFF.

This clone was picked up a small number of times. The chain joins TRBV28 to TRBJ1-5; TRBD1 matches at 9 bases. CDR3 length: 15 amino acids. V shed 3 bases and J 9 bases; nucleotides not matched to a gene: 9. From germline, CDR1 is MDHEN and CDR2 SYDVKM. The CDR3 region has the DNA TGTGCCAGCAGTTTCCCGGGACAGGGCCCACGGCCCCAGCATTTT. It is translated as CASSFPGQGPRPQHF.

V usage is TRBV5-1 and J usage is TRBJ1-2; no clear D gene. Germline-derived CDR1 and CDR2 are SGHRS and YFSETQ. V was shortened by 0 bases and J by 0 bases, with 6 bases between the two germline ends. This CDR3 comprises 14 residues. The CDR3 coding sequence is TGCGCCAGCAGCTTGGCCCCAGCTAACTATGGCTACACCTTC. As protein: CASSLAPANYGYTF. Full variable domain (outside the CDR3, taken from reference TRBV5-1 and TRBJ1-2): KAGVTQTPRYLIKTRGQQVTLSCSPISGHRSVSWYQQTPGQGLQFLFEYFSETQRNKGNFPGRFSGRQFSNSRSEMNVSTLELGDSALYLCASSLAPANYGYTFGSGTRLTVV.

The chain has TRBV6-2 or TRBV6-3 and TRBJ1-6; D gene uncertain. The ends were cut back, 3 bases at V and 10 bases at J, with 7 bases in the middle. The CDR3 runs to 12 residues. In germline, CDR1 is MNHEY, CDR2 SVGEGT. The CDR3 bases are TGTGCCAGCAGTTATTCTTTCTCACCCCTCCACTTT. Its translation is CASSYSFSPLHF.

The chain uses TRBV7-3 and TRBJ2-1; no firm D call. The CDR3 is 16 amino acids. Germline CDR1 SGHTA, CDR2 FQGTGA. Trimming pared 6 bases from V and 5 bases from J, leaving 20 bases between. This CDR3 reads CASRETFTGGDNEQFF. As DNA, the CDR3 is TGTGCCAGCAGGGAAACGTTTACGGGTGGCGACAATGAGCAGTTCTTC.

The chain is built from TRBV4-3 and TRBJ2-1; 10 positions match TRBD2. This CDR3 has 15 amino acids. Germline V gives CDR1 LGHNA, CDR2 YSLEER. The V segment lost 6 bases and the J segment 1 base; nucleotides outside the gene matches: 3. CDR3 protein: CASSWTSGSYNEQFF. DNA of the CDR3: TGCGCCAGCAGTTGGACTAGCGGATCCTACAATGAGCAGTTCTTC.

The chain carries TRBV7-6 and TRBJ2-7; 9 bases agree with TRBD1. CDR3 length equals 14 residues. Per the germline V gene, CDR1 is SGHVS and CDR2 is FNYEAQ. V was pared by 7 bases and J by 5 bases, with 9 bases of the junction left unmatched. The CDR3 DNA reads TGTGCCAGCACCGACCGGGACAGGGTCGACGAGCAGTACTTC. Its translation is CASTDRDRVDEQYF.